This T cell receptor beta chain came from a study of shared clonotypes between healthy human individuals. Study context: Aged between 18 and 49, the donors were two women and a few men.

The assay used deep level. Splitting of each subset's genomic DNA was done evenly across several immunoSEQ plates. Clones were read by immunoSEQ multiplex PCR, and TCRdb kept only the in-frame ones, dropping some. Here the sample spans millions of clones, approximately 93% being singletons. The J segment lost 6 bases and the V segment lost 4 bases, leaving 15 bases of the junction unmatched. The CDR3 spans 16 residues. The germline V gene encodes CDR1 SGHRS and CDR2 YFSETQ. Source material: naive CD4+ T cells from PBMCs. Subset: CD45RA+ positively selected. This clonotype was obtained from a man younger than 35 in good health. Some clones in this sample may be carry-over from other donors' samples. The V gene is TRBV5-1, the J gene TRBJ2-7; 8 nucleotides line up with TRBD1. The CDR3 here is CASSAQPGTGGREQYF. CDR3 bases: TGCGCCAGCAGCGCTCAGCCCGGGACAGGAGGGCGCGAGCAGTACTTC.